Given below is one T cell receptor (beta chain) in context. The antigen is not known. The germline V gene has CDR1 SSHAT and CDR2 FNYEAQ (reference sequence). Germline trimming cut 7 bases from V and 5 bases from J; bases unmatched to any gene: 8. The CDR3 is 15 residues long. The source of the sample is a study of T cell responses to AZD1222 COVID-19 vaccine. Study-level points and caveats: Without day 14 samples, only post-peak T cell repertoires were studied.

Sequencing was performed with immunoSEQ multiplex PCR; in TCRdb, only in-frame clones are kept and a portion is missing. The sample records under 150,000 clones, around 89% being singletons. The material sequenced was peripheral blood, taken on day 0 of MenACWY control vaccination. The receptor was derived from an adult in good health. J is TRBJ2-2 and V is TRBV7-7, with TRBD2 identical over 9 bases. CDR3 region: CASTRGLALTGELFF. The CDR3 DNA follows: TGTGCCAGCACCCGCGGACTAGCGCTTACCGGGGAGCTGTTTTTT.